A selection of T cell receptor beta chains follows, all from one sample in a study of T-cell reconstitution after alpha-beta-depleted transplantation in children. TCRdb processed the PCR reads anew with MiXCR; each CDR3 protein has one entry. Of about 440,000 distinct CDR3 sequences listed, 43% were seen once; the top ten hold about 30%. Sequenced here: PBMCs, sampled before TCRalphabeta/CD19-depleted stem cell transplant. These receptors all stem from a girl aged 2 to 9 with aplastic anemia, due to receive a stem cell transplant. The CDR3 runs from the conserved cysteine through the conserved F or W. Each record gives: CDR3 DNA, CDR3 protein, clone size, V gene, D gene, J gene. A D gene is named only where the DNA matches it firmly. Where a row states a size, it is once, few, many or the class of an expanded clone; other rows omit it.

CDR3nt: TGTGCCAGCAGTGGGCCTGGGACTAGCGGGAGGCCGAAGTACAATGAGCAGTTCTTC; CDR3aa: CASSGPGTSGRPKYNEQFF; abundance: -; v_gene: TRBV6-1; d_gene: TRBD2; j_gene: TRBJ2-1
CDR3nt: TGCAGTGCTCCGGACAGGAGGAGTAGCAATCAGCCCCAGCATTTT; CDR3aa: CSAPDRRSSNQPQHF; abundance: many; v_gene: TRBV20-1; d_gene: TRBD1; j_gene: TRBJ1-5
CDR3nt: TGTGCCAGCAGCTTAGAAACTCCGCGTAGCGATACGCAGTATTTT; CDR3aa: CASSLETPRSDTQYF; abundance: few; v_gene: TRBV7-9; d_gene: -; j_gene: TRBJ2-3
CDR3nt: TGTGCCAGCAGTTTAGTAAGCGTCGGGGGGGAGCAGTACTTC; CDR3aa: CASSLVSVGGEQYF; abundance: many; v_gene: TRBV12-3/TRBV12-4; d_gene: TRBD2; j_gene: TRBJ2-7
CDR3nt: TGCAGCGTTTTGGGGGGGTCCTTGAACACTGAAGCTTTCTTT; CDR3aa: CSVLGGSLNTEAFF; abundance: -; v_gene: TRBV29-1; d_gene: -; j_gene: TRBJ1-1
CDR3nt: TGTGCCAGCAGCTTAGCGGGAGAGTACAATGAGCAGTTCTTC; CDR3aa: CASSLAGEYNEQFF; abundance: -; v_gene: TRBV12-3/TRBV12-4; d_gene: TRBD2; j_gene: TRBJ2-1
CDR3nt: TGTGCCAGCAGTTCTCAGACAGGGACAGATACGCAGTATTTT; CDR3aa: CASSSQTGTDTQYF; abundance: -; v_gene: TRBV7-6; d_gene: TRBD1; j_gene: TRBJ2-3
CDR3nt: TGCGCCAGCAGCTCGGCCGGGACAGAAGAGACCCAGTACTTC; CDR3aa: CASSSAGTEETQYF; abundance: few; v_gene: TRBV5-1; d_gene: TRBD1; j_gene: TRBJ2-5
CDR3nt: TGTGCCAGCTCACCTCCCGGTGCGGGAGTGGTCTTGGATACGCAGTATTTT; CDR3aa: CASSPPGAGVVLDTQYF; abundance: many; v_gene: TRBV18; d_gene: TRBD2; j_gene: TRBJ2-3
CDR3nt: TGTGCCAGCAGTCCCCCCACAGGGGGCGTGCAGTTCTTC; CDR3aa: CASSPPTGGVQFF; abundance: few; v_gene: TRBV2; d_gene: TRBD1; j_gene: TRBJ2-1
CDR3nt: TGCAGTGCGGGGGGTAGCGGGAGACGCAATGAGCAGTTCTTC; CDR3aa: CSAGGSGRRNEQFF; abundance: -; v_gene: TRBV20-1; d_gene: TRBD2; j_gene: TRBJ2-1
CDR3nt: TGTGCCAGCAGTTTAGGGCCCTTAGAGACCCAGTACTTC; CDR3aa: CASSLGPLETQYF; abundance: -; v_gene: TRBV12-3/TRBV12-4; d_gene: -; j_gene: TRBJ2-5
CDR3nt: TGTGCCAGCAGCCAAGGGACAGGCAGCACTAGCACAGATACGCAGTATTTT; CDR3aa: CASSQGTGSTSTDTQYF; abundance: many; v_gene: TRBV4-2; d_gene: TRBD1; j_gene: TRBJ2-3
CDR3nt: TGTGCCAGCAGCCAAGAAAGGGCAGGGGGCAATCAGCCCCAGCATTTT; CDR3aa: CASSQERAGGNQPQHF; abundance: once; v_gene: TRBV4-2; d_gene: -; j_gene: TRBJ1-5
CDR3nt: TGCAGTGCCGGGGGGTACGAAGCAACTAATGAAAAACTGTTTTTT; CDR3aa: CSAGGYEATNEKLFF; abundance: -; v_gene: TRBV20-1; d_gene: -; j_gene: TRBJ1-4
CDR3nt: TGTGCCAGCAGTTTGGGGCAGTCCAATCAGCCCCAGCATTTT; CDR3aa: CASSLGQSNQPQHF; abundance: many; v_gene: TRBV12-3/TRBV12-4; d_gene: -; j_gene: TRBJ1-5
CDR3nt: TGTGCCAGCAGCCGCGAGGGTTGGGAGACCCAGTACTTC; CDR3aa: CASSREGWETQYF; abundance: many; v_gene: TRBV6-6; d_gene: -; j_gene: TRBJ2-5
CDR3nt: TGTGCCAGCCGGGACCCCCGCACAGATACGCAGTATTTT; CDR3aa: CASRDPRTDTQYF; abundance: once; v_gene: TRBV28; d_gene: -; j_gene: TRBJ2-3
CDR3nt: TGTGCCAGCAGCTCGACAGAGTCGCGGAACGGATTATTTGGGAATGAGCAGTTCTTC; CDR3aa: CASSSTESRNGLFGNEQFF; abundance: few; v_gene: TRBV7-3; d_gene: -; j_gene: TRBJ2-1
CDR3nt: TGTGCCAGCAGCGTAGCTACGCGGCAGTTAGAGACCCAGTACTTC; CDR3aa: CASSVATRQLETQYF; abundance: -; v_gene: TRBV9; d_gene: -; j_gene: TRBJ2-5
CDR3nt: TGCGCCAGCAGCTTGCGACAACCCACCACAGATACGCAGTATTTT; CDR3aa: CASSLRQPTTDTQYF; abundance: once; v_gene: TRBV5-1; d_gene: -; j_gene: TRBJ2-3
CDR3nt: TGTGCCACTTCGGGGGGGGGCAATAACAATCAGCCCCAGCATTTT; CDR3aa: CATSGGGNNNQPQHF; abundance: -; v_gene: TRBV15; d_gene: -; j_gene: TRBJ1-5
CDR3nt: TGTGCCAGCAGTGACACCCCGGGACAGGGGCGTGAAGCTTTCTTT; CDR3aa: CASSDTPGQGREAFF; abundance: -; v_gene: TRBV6-4; d_gene: TRBD1; j_gene: TRBJ1-1
CDR3nt: TGTGCCAGCAATGGCCGCTCAGAAGAGACCCAGTACTTC; CDR3aa: CASNGRSEETQYF; abundance: few; v_gene: TRBV25-1; d_gene: -; j_gene: TRBJ2-5
CDR3nt: TGTGCCACCTCCCGAAAAGGGTATGGCTACACCTTC; CDR3aa: CATSRKGYGYTF; abundance: few; v_gene: TRBV15; d_gene: -; j_gene: TRBJ1-2
CDR3nt: TGTGCCAGCAGCCCAAGACAGAGCTATAATTCACCCCTCCACTTT; CDR3aa: CASSPRQSYNSPLHF; abundance: -; v_gene: TRBV9; d_gene: -; j_gene: TRBJ1-6
CDR3nt: TGTGCCAGCAGTTCGGGGGGCGACTACAATGAGCAGTTCTTC; CDR3aa: CASSSGGDYNEQFF; abundance: -; v_gene: TRBV6-5; d_gene: -; j_gene: TRBJ2-1
CDR3nt: TGCAGTGCTAGAGAAACCCCCGGGACCCCAAAGGCCCATGAGCAGTTCTTC; CDR3aa: CSARETPGTPKAHEQFF; abundance: few; v_gene: TRBV20-1; d_gene: -; j_gene: TRBJ2-1
CDR3nt: TGTGCCAGCAGTGAAGATATACAATCCAGAGAGACCCAGTACTTC; CDR3aa: CASSEDIQSRETQYF; abundance: -; v_gene: TRBV2; d_gene: -; j_gene: TRBJ2-5
CDR3nt: TGTGCCAGCACTACGCCCCGTGCCGGGACAGGGGAGACCCAGTACTTC; CDR3aa: CASTTPRAGTGETQYF; abundance: many; v_gene: TRBV25-1; d_gene: TRBD1; j_gene: TRBJ2-5
CDR3nt: TGTGCCAGCTCCCAAGCCTACCTTTCCACAGATACGCAGTATTTT; CDR3aa: CASSQAYLSTDTQYF; abundance: few; v_gene: TRBV12-3/TRBV12-4; d_gene: -; j_gene: TRBJ2-3